This entry lists 6 T cell receptor beta chains sequenced from one sample in a study of brain T cells in children with intractable seizures. Assay used: immunoSEQ multiplex PCR; TCRdb lists only in-frame clones, some missing. The sample holds around 100,000 clones, 94% seen once. Sequenced here: peripheral blood, sampled at surgery. All receptors derive from a boy under two years old with hemimegalencephaly and intractable seizures.

This rearrangement joins TRBV5-1 to TRBJ1-4, with a weak D call TRBD1 (5 bases). This CDR3 spans 17 amino acids. Trimming cost V 1 base and J 8 bases, with 21 bases left between them. Germline CDR1 is SGHRS and CDR2 is YFSETQ. CDR3 residues: CASSLRRRPRGYEKLFF. CDR3 DNA: TGCGCCAGCAGCTTGAGGCGCCGCCCAAGGGGATACGAAAAACTGTTTTTT. Variable domain in full (rest from reference TRBV5-1 and TRBJ1-4): KAGVTQTPRYLIKTRGQQVTLSCSPISGHRSVSWYQQTPGQGLQFLFEYFSETQRNKGNFPGRFSGRQFSNSRSEMNVSTLELGDSALYLCASSLRRRPRGYEKLFFGSGTQLSVL.

V and J are TRBV27 and TRBJ1-1; D gene uncertain. The germline CDR1 and CDR2 sequences are MNHEY and SMNVEV (reference sequence). Trimming took 3 bases from V and 4 from J, leaving 9 bases between them. CDR3 size: 13 residues. CDR3 residues: CASSFKGPTEAFF. Written as DNA, the CDR3 is TGTGCCAGCAGTTTCAAAGGGCCCACTGAAGCTTTCTTT.

This clone appeared once. CDR3 bases: TGCGCCAGCAGCTTCGGACTTTTGGCTTGGGAGCTGTTTTTT. Its protein is CASSFGLLAWELFF. The chain uses TRBV5-1 and TRBJ2-2, with D tentatively TRBD2 (5 bases). In germline, CDR1 is SGHRS, CDR2 YFSETQ. This CDR3 has 14 amino acids. Trimming stripped 2 bases from V and 9 bases from J, with 14 bases between. The complete variable domain, with remaining parts taken from reference TRBV5-1 and TRBJ2-2, reads KAGVTQTPRYLIKTRGQQVTLSCSPISGHRSVSWYQQTPGQGLQFLFEYFSETQRNKGNFPGRFSGRQFSNSRSEMNVSTLELGDSALYLCASSFGLLAWELFFGEGSRLTVL.

This CDR3 reads CASSSRSGGGYTF. In nucleotides, the CDR3 is TGTGCCAGCAGCTCTCGGTCTGGGGGTGGCTACACCTTC. The rearrangement joins TRBV7-9 to TRBJ1-2; D might be TRBD1 (5 bases). The CDR3 length is 13 residues. Trimming shortened V by 4 bases and J by 7 bases, and 13 bases separated the two germline ends. Per germline, CDR1 SEHNR and CDR2 FQNEAQ (reference sequence). Drawing the rest from reference TRBV7-9 and TRBJ1-2, the complete variable domain is DTGVSQNPRHKITKRGQNVTFRCDPISEHNRLYWYRQTLGQGPEFLTYFQNEAQLEKSRLLSDRFSAERPKGSFSTLEIQRTEQGDSAMYLCASSSRSGGGYTFGSGTRLTVV.

This sequence joins TRBV19 and TRBJ2-3, with D uncertain. Trimming took 3 bases from V and 4 from J, leaving 14 bases between them. The germline V gene has CDR1 LNHDA and CDR2 SQIVND (reference sequence). This CDR3 comprises 15 residues. CDR3 DNA: TGTGCCAGTAGTATCGTCCATGGGCGCCCAGATACGCAGTATTTT. Protein product: CASSIVHGRPDTQYF.

This sequence joins TRBV30 and TRBJ2-1; no clear D gene. The CDR3 runs 15 residues. Germline values: CDR1 GTSNPN, CDR2 SVGIG (reference sequence). The V end lost 0 bases, the J end lost 4 bases, and 13 bases lay between the germline ends. The CDR3 protein is CAWSVLPSEYNEQFF. The CDR3 DNA reads TGTGCCTGGAGTGTACTCCCCTCCGAATACAATGAGCAGTTCTTC.